The 14 T cell receptor beta chains listed next were all sequenced from one sample in a study of T cells in Graves' hyperthyroidism and ophthalmopathy. The TCR beta CDR3 regions underwent amplification using RNA transcripts as the source. First-round RT-PCR targeting the TCR CDR3 was performed with the HTBI primer set. MiXCR was run by TCRdb on the multiplex PCR reads, yielding one entry per CDR3 protein. This table has 500,000 to 800,000 distinct CDR3 sequences, just under 45% appearing once. Sequenced input: peripheral blood or thyroid tissue (not recorded which). The receptors here all came from an adult man with Graves' disease, either hyperthyroidism or ophthalmopathy (not recorded which).

The rearrangement links TRBV7-8 to TRBJ2-2, with D perhaps TRBD2 (6 bases). The CDR3 is made up of 13 amino acids. Trimming took 5 bases from V and 4 from J, leaving 8 bases between them. CDR1 is SGHVS, CDR2 FQNEAQ, per germline. The CDR3 protein is CASSQAGTGELFF. CDR3 sequence (DNA): TGTGCCAGCAGCCAAGCGGGCACCGGGGAGCTGTTTTTT. Full variable domain (outside the CDR3, taken from reference TRBV7-8 and TRBJ2-2): GAGVSQSPRYKVAKRGQDVALRCDPISGHVSLFWYQQALGQGPEFLTYFQNEAQLDKSGLPSDRFFAERPEGSVSTLKIQRTQQEDSAVYLCASSQAGTGELFFGEGSRLTVL.

In its sample, this clonotype was seen a few times. The chain recombines TRBV6-5 with TRBJ2-5, with unresolved D. V lost 6 bases and J 6 bases, leaving 8 bases between the germline ends. This CDR3 contains 11 residues. Germline lookup yields CDR1 MNHEY and CDR2 SVGAGI. For the CDR3, the DNA is TGTGCCAGCAGCCACCGGAAGACCCAGTACTTC. Translation: CASSHRKTQYF.

This clonotype has ten or more counts. The CDR3 spells CAISAQGTNEKLFF. The CDR3 coding sequence is TGTGCCATCAGTGCTCAGGGGACTAATGAAAAACTGTTTTTT. This chain joins TRBV10-3 and TRBJ1-4, with a tentative D call TRBD1 (6 bases). The CDR3 length is 14 residues. Germline V gene data show CDR1 as ENHRY and CDR2 as SYGVKD. Trimming shortened V by 4 bases and J by 2 bases, and 8 bases separated the two germline ends.

The V gene is TRBV10-3, the J gene TRBJ2-6, with TRBD1 matching 7 bases. Trimming removed 7 bases from V and 4 bases from J; junction bases left unmatched: 4. This CDR3 spans 14 amino acids. Germline loops: CDR1 ENHRY, CDR2 SYGVKD. DNA of the CDR3: TGTGCCATCAAAGGGGGCTCGGGGGCCAACGTCCTGACTTTC. Its translation is CAIKGGSGANVLTF.

On this clonotype: This may stem from a read error, because a much larger clone lies one nucleotide away. This chain uses TRBV2 with TRBJ1-1; D is perhaps TRBD1 (5 bases). CDR3 length: 14 amino acids. With 1 base removed from V and 4 bases from J, the gap between germline ends came to 10 bases. The germline V gene encodes CDR1 SNHLY and CDR2 FYNNEI. CDR3 residues: CASSEDIGGTEAFF. The DNA for the CDR3 is TGTGCCAGCAGTGAAGATATCGGGGGCACTGAAGCTTTCTTT.

This clonotype has only a few counts. V is TRBV2 and J is TRBJ2-2; D call uncertain. The V gene's germline CDR1 is SNHLY and CDR2 FYNNEI. V was cut by 4 bases and J by 7 bases, with 19 bases left in between. This CDR3 contains 16 residues. CDR3 sequence (DNA): TGTGCCAGCAGTGCAGAGCTACCGTTTGTTGGCGGGGAGCTGTTTTTT. It encodes CASSAELPFVGGELFF.

V is TRBV6-6 and J is TRBJ2-7; possible D gene TRBD1, 6 bases. Germline CDR1 reads MNHNY; CDR2 reads SVGAGI (reference sequence). V was pared by 2 bases and J by 4 bases, with 18 bases between. This CDR3 is 16 amino acids long. The CDR3 DNA follows: TGTGCCAGCAGTTACCTTCGACAGGCCTCTCTATACGAGCAGTACTTC. Protein: CASSYLRQASLYEQYF.

This clonotype was seen a few times. This chain links TRBV2 with TRBJ1-1; TRBD1 matches at 8 bases. Trimming took 6 bases from V and 5 from J; bases not matched to a gene: 8. Germline-derived CDR1 and CDR2 are SNHLY and FYNNEI. The CDR3 is made up of 14 amino acids. CDR3: CASSVRQGMTEAFF. The DNA of the CDR3 is TGTGCCAGCAGCGTACGACAGGGGATGACTGAAGCTTTCTTT. Drawing the rest from reference TRBV2 and TRBJ1-1, the complete variable domain is EPEVTQTPSHQVTQMGQEVILRCVPISNHLYFYWYRQILGQKVEFLVSFYNNEISEKSEIFDDQFSVERPDGSNFTLKIRSTKLEDSAMYFCASSVRQGMTEAFFGQGTRLTVV.

This clonotype has just a few counts. The chain couples TRBV29-1 to TRBJ2-5; 8 nucleotides align to TRBD1. Germline V gene sequence: CDR1 SQVTM, CDR2 ANQGSEA. Trimming cost V 6 bases and J 0 bases; bases outside gene matches: 3. The CDR3 loop spans 13 amino acids. CDR3 DNA sequence: TGCAGCGTCCGGGACAGGCACCAAGAGACCCAGTACTTC. Translation gives CSVRDRHQETQYF.

The chain joins TRBV3-1 to TRBJ1-6, with D unresolved. Between the trimmed V and J ends, which lost 1 base and 10 bases, there was a span of 11 bases. Germline V gene data show CDR1 as LGHDT and CDR2 as YNNKEL (reference sequence). This CDR3 is built from 14 residues. CDR3 DNA sequence: TGTGCCAGCAGCCAAGGGCAAGGGCGATCACCCCTCCACTTT. This encodes CASSQGQGRSPLHF.

The J gene is TRBJ1-1, the V gene TRBV4-1; D remains ambiguous. The length of the CDR3 is 13 residues. CDR1 MGHRA and CDR2 YSYEKL come from the germline V gene. V gave up 5 bases and J gave up 1 base, with 8 bases separating them. The CDR3 DNA follows: TGCGCCAGCAGCACCCGGGAGAACACTGAAGCTTTCTTT. This translates into CASSTRENTEAFF.

In its sample, this clonotype was seen a few times. The CDR3 loop reads CASSQDRVGGNTEAFF. CDR3 DNA sequence: TGCGCCAGCAGCCAAGATCGGGTTGGTGGGAACACTGAAGCTTTCTTT. V usage is TRBV5-1 and J usage is TRBJ1-1; no definite D call. Between the trimmed V and J ends, which lost 4 bases and 1 base, there was a span of 17 bases. This CDR3 has 16 amino acids. Germline V gene data show CDR1 as SGHRS and CDR2 as YFSETQ.

This clonotype was observed a few times. CDR3 loop: CASRPGQGAAGELFF. The CDR3 nucleotides are TGTGCCAGTAGGCCGGGACAGGGGGCTGCCGGGGAGCTGTTTTTT. The chain recombines TRBV19 with TRBJ2-2, with 12 positions matching TRBD1. This CDR3 has 15 amino acids. V shed 6 bases and J 6 bases; nucleotides not matched to a gene: 5. Germline CDR1 reads LNHDA; CDR2 reads SQIVND (reference sequence). The variable domain in full, completed from reference TRBV19 and TRBJ2-2, reads DGGITQSPKYLFRKEGQNVTLSCEQNLNHDAMYWYRQDPGQGLRLIYYSQIVNDFQKGDIAEGYSVSREKKESFPLTVTSAQKNPTAFYLCASRPGQGAAGELFFGEGSRLTVL.

This clonotype showed up just once. This chain uses TRBV20-1 with TRBJ2-5; 9 bases align to TRBD1. Germline CDR1 reads DFQATT; CDR2 reads SNEGSKA (reference sequence). Trimming cost V 1 base and J 5 bases; bases outside gene matches: 5. The CDR3 extends over 14 amino acids. This CDR3 reads CSARGRDREETQYF. CDR3 coding DNA: TGCAGTGCTAGAGGGAGGGACAGGGAGGAGACCCAGTACTTC.